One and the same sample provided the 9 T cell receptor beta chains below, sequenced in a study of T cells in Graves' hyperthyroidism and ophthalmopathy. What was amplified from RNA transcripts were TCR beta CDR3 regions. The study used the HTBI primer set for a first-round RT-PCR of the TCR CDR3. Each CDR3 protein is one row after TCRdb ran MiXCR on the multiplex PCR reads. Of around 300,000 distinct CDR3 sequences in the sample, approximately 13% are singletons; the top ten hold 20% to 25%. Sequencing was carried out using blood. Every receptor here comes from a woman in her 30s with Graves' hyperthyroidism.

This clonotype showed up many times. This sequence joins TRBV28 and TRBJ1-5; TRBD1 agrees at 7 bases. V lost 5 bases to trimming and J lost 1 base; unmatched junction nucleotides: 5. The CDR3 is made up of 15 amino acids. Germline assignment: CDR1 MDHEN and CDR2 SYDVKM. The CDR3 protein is CASSQTGRSNQPQHF. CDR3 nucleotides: TGTGCCAGCAGTCAGACAGGGAGGAGCAATCAGCCCCAGCATTTT.

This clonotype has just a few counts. For the CDR3, the DNA is TGTGCCTGGAGTGTGCCTCACGGGAACTCTGGAAACACCATATATTTT. It specifies CAWSVPHGNSGNTIYF. The chain links TRBV30 to TRBJ1-3, with unresolved D. Trimming pared 0 bases from V and 0 bases from J, leaving 12 bases between. The CDR3 covers 16 residues. Germline loops: CDR1 GTSNPN, CDR2 SVGIG (reference sequence). The whole variable domain, remainder taken from reference TRBV30 and TRBJ1-3, is SQTIHQWPATLVQPVGSPLSLECTVEGTSNPNLYWYRQAAGRGLQLLFYSVGIGQISSEVPQNLSASRPQDRQFILSSKKLLLSDSGFYLCAWSVPHGNSGNTIYFGEGSWLTVV.

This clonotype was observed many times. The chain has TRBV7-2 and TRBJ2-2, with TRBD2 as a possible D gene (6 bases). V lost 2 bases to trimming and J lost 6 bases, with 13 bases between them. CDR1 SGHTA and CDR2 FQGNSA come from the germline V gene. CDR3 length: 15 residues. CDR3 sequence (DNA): TGTGCCAGCAGCTTACCGACGGGAGCCCCCGGGGAGCTGTTTTTT. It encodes CASSLPTGAPGELFF.

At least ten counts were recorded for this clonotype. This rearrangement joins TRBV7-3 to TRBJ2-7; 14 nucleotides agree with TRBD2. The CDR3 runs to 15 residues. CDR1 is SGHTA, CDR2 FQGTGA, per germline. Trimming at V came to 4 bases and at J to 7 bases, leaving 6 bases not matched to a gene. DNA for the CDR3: TGTGCCAGCAGCTCAAAGGGACTAGCGGGAGAGGAGCAGTACTTC. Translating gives CASSSKGLAGEEQYF.

The CDR3 DNA reads TGTGCCAGCAGCCCAGCGGTATTTTATGGTGCAGATACGCAGTATTTT. Its translation is CASSPAVFYGADTQYF. This chain uses TRBV14 with TRBJ2-3; tentative D call: TRBD2 (5 bases). Looked up from germline, CDR1 is SGHDN and CDR2 is FVKESK. There are 16 residues in the CDR3. V dropped 4 bases and J dropped 4 bases, with 18 bases sitting between them.

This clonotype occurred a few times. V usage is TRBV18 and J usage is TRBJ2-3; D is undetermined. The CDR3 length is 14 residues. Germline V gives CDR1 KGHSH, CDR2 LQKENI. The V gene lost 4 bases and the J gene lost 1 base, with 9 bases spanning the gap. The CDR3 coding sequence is TGTGCCAGCTCACTCGCTTTTGGCACAGATACGCAGTATTTT. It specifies CASSLAFGTDTQYF.

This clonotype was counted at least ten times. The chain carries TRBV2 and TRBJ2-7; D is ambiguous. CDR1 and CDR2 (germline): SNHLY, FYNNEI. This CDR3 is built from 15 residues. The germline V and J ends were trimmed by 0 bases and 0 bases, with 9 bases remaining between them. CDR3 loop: CASSEAGISSYEQYF. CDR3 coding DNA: TGTGCCAGCAGTGAAGCGGGAATTAGCTCCTACGAGCAGTACTTC.

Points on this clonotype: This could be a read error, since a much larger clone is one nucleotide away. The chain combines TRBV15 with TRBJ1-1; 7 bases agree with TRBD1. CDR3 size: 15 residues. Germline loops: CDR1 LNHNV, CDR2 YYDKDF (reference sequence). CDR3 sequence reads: CASSRDRVDATEAFF. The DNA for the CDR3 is TGTGCCTCCAGCAGAGACAGGGTCGACGCCACTGAAGCTTTCTTT.

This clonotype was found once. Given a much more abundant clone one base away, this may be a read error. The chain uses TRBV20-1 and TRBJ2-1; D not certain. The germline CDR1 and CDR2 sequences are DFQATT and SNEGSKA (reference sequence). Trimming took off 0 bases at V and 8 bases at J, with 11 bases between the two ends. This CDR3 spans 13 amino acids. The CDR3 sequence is CSARDLVGYEQFF. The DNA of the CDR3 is TGCAGTGCTAGAGATCTAGTAGGCTATGAGCAGTTCTTC.